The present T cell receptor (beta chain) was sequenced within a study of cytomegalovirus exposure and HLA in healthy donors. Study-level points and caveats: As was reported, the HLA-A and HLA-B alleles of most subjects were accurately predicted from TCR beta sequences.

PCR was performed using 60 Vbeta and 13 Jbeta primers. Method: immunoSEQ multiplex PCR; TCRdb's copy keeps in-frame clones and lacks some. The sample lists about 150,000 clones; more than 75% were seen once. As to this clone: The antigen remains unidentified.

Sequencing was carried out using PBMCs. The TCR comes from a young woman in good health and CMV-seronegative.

The DNA for the CDR3 is TGTGCCAGCAATGATTGGCAGCGTAGCTCCTACGAGCAGTACTTC. Its protein is CASNDWQRSSYEQYF. V usage is TRBV6-1 and J usage is TRBJ2-7; no firm D call. The CDR3 length is 15 residues. Between the trimmed V and J ends, which lost 7 bases and 0 bases, there was a span of 16 bases. CDR1 MNHNS and CDR2 SASEGT come from the germline V gene.